What follows are 17 T cell receptor beta chains derived from one specimen sequenced in a study of blood T cell repertoires in COVID-19. Repertoires were generated with immunoSEQ multiplex PCR, while TCRdb's copy carries only in-frame clones and drops some. The profile shows about 320,000 clones, more than 70% of them singletons. The sample taken for sequencing was peripheral blood. Receptors were obtained from a woman aged 25 to 39 with COVID-19, enrolled during active disease.

The gene calls are TRBV5-6 and TRBJ1-1; no definite D call. V lost 6 bases to trimming and J lost 1 base, with 13 bases between them. Germline CDR1 is SGHDT and CDR2 is YYEEEE. The CDR3 sequence is 14 residues long. In DNA, the CDR3 is TGTGCCAGCACCCTTGGCCCAACGAACACTGAAGCTTTCTTT. As protein: CASTLGPTNTEAFF.

This chain uses TRBV2 with TRBJ1-4; D unclear. The V end was cut by 7 bases, the J end by 4 bases, with 10 bases between. Per germline, CDR1 SNHLY and CDR2 FYNNEI. The length of the CDR3 is 13 residues. As DNA, the CDR3 is TGTGCCAGCAATGGAGACGGTAATGAAAAACTGTTTTTT. This sequence encodes CASNGDGNEKLFF.

CDR3 amino acids: CASSPDRVGPYNEQFF. CDR3 nucleotide sequence: TGCGCCAGCAGCCCCGACAGGGTAGGACCCTACAATGAGCAGTTCTTC. The rearrangement links TRBV4-3 to TRBJ2-1; the match to TRBD1 covers 7 bases. Germline V gene data show CDR1 as LGHNA and CDR2 as YSLEER. The CDR3 consists of 16 residues. V shed 4 bases, J shed 2 bases, and the junction held 8 bases outside the gene matches.

The V gene is TRBV5-1, the J gene TRBJ2-1; TRBD2 might be the D (5 bases). Between the trimmed V and J ends, which lost 0 bases and 6 bases, there was a span of 10 bases. Germline V lookup: CDR1 SGHRS, CDR2 YFSETQ. The CDR3 contains 14 residues. In nucleotides, the CDR3 is TGCGCCAGCAGCTTGGGAGGAGGAGCCAATGAGCAGTTCTTC. Amino acids: CASSLGGGANEQFF.

The gene calls are TRBV7-9 and TRBJ2-7, with a weak D call TRBD1 (6 bases). This CDR3 spans 13 amino acids. Trimming cost V 4 bases and J 7 bases, with 14 bases left between them. CDR1 and CDR2 from the germline V gene are SEHNR and FQNEAQ (reference sequence). The CDR3 bases are TGTGCCAGCAGCTCTCAGGGGTTGGGGGAGCAGTACTTC. Its protein is CASSSQGLGEQYF.

V gene TRBV6-1 combines with J gene TRBJ1-5, with a possible D match to TRBD1 (6 bases). Germline CDR1 and CDR2: MNHNS and SASEGT. V lost 3 bases, J lost 1 base, and 19 bases lay in between. The CDR3 covers 18 residues. CDR3 DNA sequence: TGTGCCAGCAGTGACACTCAGGGACACCTGAGGAGCAATCAGCCCCAGCATTTT. Residues: CASSDTQGHLRSNQPQHF.

The rearrangement joins TRBV7-8 to TRBJ2-5; 8 nucleotides align to TRBD1. Unmatched junction bases numbered 4, after V lost 4 bases and J lost 0 bases. Germline V gene data show CDR1 as SGHVS and CDR2 as FQNEAQ. There are 15 residues in the CDR3. CDR3 bases: TGTGCCAGCAGCTCAAGGACAGGGTACCAAGAGACCCAGTACTTC. Protein sequence: CASSSRTGYQETQYF. The full variable domain, completed using reference TRBV7-8 and TRBJ2-5, is GAGVSQSPRYKVAKRGQDVALRCDPISGHVSLFWYQQALGQGPEFLTYFQNEAQLDKSGLPSDRFFAERPEGSVSTLKIQRTQQEDSAVYLCASSSRTGYQETQYFGPGTRLLVL.

V and J are TRBV11-2 and TRBJ1-3; no firm D call. V lost 5 bases and J lost 0, with 8 bases in between. Germline V gene sequence: CDR1 SGHAT, CDR2 FQNNGV. The length of the CDR3 is 14 residues. CDR3: CASSTGLSGNTIYF. In DNA, the CDR3 is TGTGCCAGCAGCACGGGTCTCTCTGGAAACACCATATATTTT.

The chain recombines TRBV4-1 with TRBJ1-6; D is perhaps TRBD1 (5 bases). The V end was cut by 6 bases, the J end by 1 base, with 13 bases between. The germline V gene encodes CDR1 MGHRA and CDR2 YSYEKL. The CDR3 totals 16 residues. Here the CDR3 DNA reads TGCGCCAGCAGTTGGACAATAAGGTCCTATAATTCACCCCTCCACTTT. This codes for CASSWTIRSYNSPLHF.

The chain couples TRBV27 to TRBJ1-5; D unresolved. CDR3 length: 16 amino acids. V was cut by 5 bases and J by 0 bases, with 14 bases left in between. Germline V gene data show CDR1 as MNHEY and CDR2 as SMNVEV (reference sequence). The CDR3 DNA sequence: TGTGCCAGCAGTCCAATAGCCCCTTATAGCAATCAGCCCCAGCATTTT. As protein: CASSPIAPYSNQPQHF.

Comment on this clone: This CDR3 is also generated by other DNA sequences in the sample. This chain connects TRBV18 to TRBJ2-5, with 11 bases matching TRBD1. Trimming cost V 3 bases and J 5 bases; bases outside gene matches: 2. This CDR3 spans 14 amino acids. Looked up from germline, CDR1 is KGHSH and CDR2 is LQKENI. The CDR3 loop reads CASSPGQGGETQYF. CDR3 nucleotides: TGTGCCAGCTCACCGGGACAGGGGGGCGAGACCCAGTACTTC.

This clone was counted a few times. The V call is TRBV5-5, the J call TRBJ2-7; D is perhaps TRBD1 (6 bases). The V gene lost 4 bases and the J gene lost 5 bases, with 16 bases spanning the gap. Germline CDR1 SGHKS, CDR2 YYEKEE (reference sequence). This CDR3 contains 14 residues. The CDR3 region has the DNA TGTGCCAGCAGCCGCCGACAGGTCTTTAACGAGCAGTACTTC. Protein product: CASSRRQVFNEQYF.

V usage is TRBV7-8 and J usage is TRBJ2-1, with TRBD2 matching 7 bases. The germline gives CDR1 SGHVS, CDR2 FQNEAQ. The CDR3 is 16 residues long. V dropped 4 bases and J dropped 4; count of bases not matched to a gene: 10. The CDR3 nucleotides read TGTGCCAGCAGCTCGTTAGCGGGTAATGCATACAATGAGCAGTTCTTC. Its protein product is CASSSLAGNAYNEQFF. Using reference TRBV7-8 and TRBJ2-1 for the parts outside the CDR3, the full variable domain is GAGVSQSPRYKVAKRGQDVALRCDPISGHVSLFWYQQALGQGPEFLTYFQNEAQLDKSGLPSDRFFAERPEGSVSTLKIQRTQQEDSAVYLCASSSLAGNAYNEQFFGPGTRLTVL.

J is TRBJ2-6 and V is TRBV7-9, with D perhaps matching TRBD1 (5 bases). CDR3 length: 17 residues. The V and J ends lost 3 bases and 0 bases respectively, with 12 bases between them. The germline CDR1 and CDR2 sequences are SEHNR and FQNEAQ (reference sequence). The CDR3, as DNA: TGTGCCAGCAGCTTCTCGACAGATTTCTCTGGGGCCAACGTCCTGACTTTC. This encodes CASSFSTDFSGANVLTF.

As regards this clone: The same CDR3 also results from other DNA sequences found in this sample. V is TRBV6-5 and J is TRBJ1-1; tentative D call: TRBD1 (5 bases). The CDR3 runs to 12 residues. Germline V gives CDR1 MNHEY, CDR2 SVGAGI. Trimming shortened V by 0 bases and J by 11 bases, and 10 bases separated the two germline ends. CDR3 nucleotides: TGTGCCAGCAGTTACTCAGGAGGGACGGCTTTCTTT. Protein sequence: CASSYSGGTAFF.

The chain links TRBV5-5 to TRBJ1-1; D remains unclear. This CDR3 has 14 residues. Germline CDR1 SGHKS, CDR2 YYEKEE (reference sequence). The V end was cut by 4 bases, the J end by 3 bases, with 13 bases between. CDR3 sequence: CASSHTSADTEAFF. The CDR3 DNA is TGTGCCAGCAGCCATACTTCTGCTGACACTGAAGCTTTCTTT. The full variable domain, completed using reference TRBV5-5 and TRBJ1-1, is DAGVTQSPTHLIKTRGQQVTLRCSPISGHKSVSWYQQVLGQGPQFIFQYYEKEERGRGNFPDRFSARQFPNYSSELNVNALLLGDSALYLCASSHTSADTEAFFGQGTRLTVV.

This chain links TRBV6-2 or TRBV6-3 with TRBJ1-1; weak D call: TRBD1 (5 bases). V lost 1 base and J lost 8, with 14 bases in between. Germline loops: CDR1 MNHEY, CDR2 SVGEGT. The CDR3 covers 14 residues. CDR3: CASSYLGASLEAFF. The DNA of the CDR3 is TGTGCCAGCAGTTACTTAGGGGCCAGTCTCGAAGCTTTCTTT.